This TCR beta chain stems from a study of cytomegalovirus exposure and HLA in healthy donors. This PCR relied on a set of 60 Vbeta primers and 13 Jbeta primers. Profiling relied on immunoSEQ multiplex PCR, and the TCRdb table lists in-frame clones only, not all of them. The sample has about 130,000 clones; around 77% are singletons. The V gene's germline CDR1 is SGDLS and CDR2 YYNGEE. The CDR3 runs 16 residues. V dropped 4 bases and J dropped 7; count of bases not matched to a gene: 10. The sequenced sample was PBMCs. The chain couples TRBV9 to TRBJ2-3; 12 bases are a match to TRBD2. The receptor's source is a man aged 45-65 years in good health and CMV-seronegative. The CDR3 DNA reads as TGTGCCAGCAGCCCGTCCCTAGCGGGAGGGCGGAATACGCAGTATTTT. It codes for CASSPSLAGGRNTQYF. The full variable domain, completed using reference TRBV9 and TRBJ2-3, is DSGVTQTPKHLITATGQRVTLRCSPRSGDLSVYWYQQSLDQGLQFLIQYYNGEERAKGNILERFSAQQFPDLHSELNLSSLELGDSALYFCASSPSLAGGRNTQYFGPGTRLTVL.